This T cell receptor (beta chain) was documented in a study of technical replicates of blood from several donors listed by TCRdb under 2017. The protocol used for the library was the immunoSEQ multiplex PCR assay. TCRdb obtained this table from immuneACCESS and retained in-frame rearrangements with V and J assigned. These tables miss some clones; where compared with another copy, unresolved V genes account for less than half of the shortfall, and the remainder is unexplained. The sample table shows around 100,000 clones, and 85% to 95% are seen once. The ten largest clones take up roughly 0.31% of the sample. This clone was seen a single time. Its specific antigen is unknown. The junction differs from germline at one of its ends, possibly a read error. Material for sequencing was T cells isolated from PBMCs. The receptor was isolated from a human donor in good health.

The CDR3 reads as follows: CASSMSGTQYF. In nucleotide form, the sequence is TGTGCTAGCAGCATGAGCGGGACCCAGTACTTC. The rearrangement combines TRBV7-7 with TRBJ2-5; a tentative D call is TRBD2 (5 bases match). Measured from the cysteine to the phenylalanine, the CDR3 is 11 residues long. The read is trimmed to its CDR3 DNA, 33 bases read in frame from base 1. CDR1 is given as SSHAT and CDR2 as FNYEAQ, both from the germline V gene (reference sequence).